This passage covers 27 T cell receptor beta chains from one sample sequenced in a study of T cells in localized non-small cell lung cancer. Sequenced by immunoSEQ multiplex PCR; TCRdb stores in-frame clones only, minus some. The sample holds some 55,000 clones, approximately 80% seen once. The sequencing used peripheral blood, collected before any cancer treatment. These receptors were obtained from a female donor aged 60 or older with stage II squamous cell lung carcinoma.

The V and J genes are TRBV19 and TRBJ1-3; D uncertain. CDR3 size: 13 residues. Germline lookup yields CDR1 LNHDA and CDR2 SQIVND (reference sequence). V was pared by 11 bases and J by 4 bases, with 15 bases between. The DNA for the CDR3 is TGTGCCCGGCCCCCGACATTCGGAAACACCATATATTTT. This gives the protein CARPPTFGNTIYF.

The gene calls are TRBV4-1 and TRBJ2-3, with D unclear. Trimming cost V 1 base and J 0 bases, with 8 bases left between them. This CDR3 region has 15 residues. Per the germline V gene, CDR1 is MGHRA and CDR2 is YSYEKL. CDR3 in DNA: TGCGCCAGCAGCCAAGGCTTCTCTAGCACAGATACGCAGTATTTT. It encodes CASSQGFSSTDTQYF.

The V and J genes are TRBV6-5 and TRBJ1-5; 7 bases agree with TRBD1. From germline, CDR1 is MNHEY and CDR2 SVGAGI. V lost 6 bases and J lost 3; bases outside the gene matches: 5. CDR3 length: 14 amino acids. The CDR3 loop is CASSYTGANQPQHF. In DNA form, the CDR3 reads TGTGCCAGCAGCTACACAGGGGCCAATCAGCCCCAGCATTTT.

This CDR3 is CASSPPGQRNNSPLHF. The CDR3 nucleotides are TGTGCCAGCTCACCCCCGGGACAGCGGAACAATTCACCCCTCCACTTT. This chain uses TRBV18 with TRBJ1-6; 7 bases fit TRBD1. Germline CDR1 and CDR2: KGHSH and LQKENI. The CDR3 runs 16 residues. Trimming cost V 3 bases and J 7 bases; bases outside gene matches: 9. Full variable domain (outside the CDR3, taken from reference TRBV18 and TRBJ1-6): NAGVMQNPRHLVRRRGQEARLRCSPMKGHSHVYWYRQLPEEGLKFMVYLQKENIIDESGMPKERFSAEFPKEGPSILRIQQVVRGDSAAYFCASSPPGQRNNSPLHFGNGTRLTVT.

This clone was recorded a few times. CDR3 nucleotide sequence: TGCGCCAGCAGCCAGGTGAACATGGGGCTTGACACCGGGGAGCTGTTTTTT. It encodes CASSQVNMGLDTGELFF. The chain recombines TRBV4-1 with TRBJ2-2; weak D call: TRBD1 (5 bases). The CDR3 runs 17 residues. From germline, CDR1 is MGHRA and CDR2 YSYEKL. The V end was cut by 3 bases, the J end by 3 bases, with 17 bases between.

The chain's CDR3 is CASSDHRGRLSEQYF. The CDR3 DNA is TGTGCCAGCAGTGACCACAGGGGAAGGTTGAGTGAGCAGTACTTC. This sequence joins TRBV6-1 and TRBJ2-7; 7 bases map to TRBD1. The germline V gene encodes CDR1 MNHNS and CDR2 SASEGT. There are 15 residues in the CDR3. The junction had 12 bases not matched to a gene; V was cut back by 3 bases and J by 7 bases.

The chain couples TRBV21-1 to TRBJ1-1. TRBV21-1 is tagged as a pseudogene. CDR3 size: 14 residues. CDR3 residues: CASPQTQNATEAFF. CDR3 sequence (DNA): TGTGCCAGCCCTCAGACCCAGAACGCCACTGAAGCTTTCTTT.

The chain is built from TRBV30 and TRBJ2-1; D unresolved. This CDR3 has 11 residues. V was shortened by 0 bases and J by 9 bases, with 6 bases between the two germline ends. Germline-derived CDR1 and CDR2 are GTSNPN and SVGIG (reference sequence). CDR3 protein: CAWSVKAEQFF. The CDR3 nucleotides read TGTGCCTGGAGTGTAAAAGCTGAGCAGTTCTTC. Combining the CDR3 with reference TRBV30 and TRBJ2-1 gives the whole variable domain SQTIHQWPATLVQPVGSPLSLECTVEGTSNPNLYWYRQAAGRGLQLLFYSVGIGQISSEVPQNLSASRPQDRQFILSSKKLLLSDSGFYLCAWSVKAEQFFGPGTRLTVL.

This sequence joins TRBV5-1 and TRBJ2-7; 9 nucleotides align to TRBD1. The germline CDR1 and CDR2 sequences are SGHRS and YFSETQ. The junction had 3 bases not matched to a gene; V was cut back by 0 bases and J by 5 bases. The CDR3 has 14 amino acids. The CDR3, as DNA: TGCGCCAGCAGCTTGGGGGACAGGGTCCACGAGCAGTACTTC. Its protein product is CASSLGDRVHEQYF.

CDR3 in DNA: TGTGCCAGCAGCGTAGAGGGAAGGGCCTCTGGAAACACCATATATTTT. Protein sequence: CASSVEGRASGNTIYF. The J gene is TRBJ1-3, the V gene TRBV9, with D unresolved. CDR1 SGDLS and CDR2 YYNGEE come from the germline V gene. The V gene lost 0 bases and the J gene lost 0 bases, with 10 bases spanning the gap. The CDR3 has 16 residues.

The chain has TRBV7-9 and TRBJ1-1, with D possibly matching TRBD1 (5 bases). The germline gives CDR1 SEHNR, CDR2 FQNEAQ (reference sequence). The CDR3 loop spans 12 amino acids. Between the trimmed V and J ends, which lost 0 bases and 9 bases, there was a span of 8 bases. The chain's CDR3 is CASSLAPGQAFF. CDR3 DNA: TGTGCCAGCAGCTTAGCGCCAGGGCAAGCTTTCTTT. Drawing the rest from reference TRBV7-9 and TRBJ1-1, the complete variable domain is DTGVSQNPRHKITKRGQNVTFRCDPISEHNRLYWYRQTLGQGPEFLTYFQNEAQLEKSRLLSDRFSAERPKGSFSTLEIQRTEQGDSAMYLCASSLAPGQAFFGQGTRLTVV.

The V and J genes are TRBV21-1 and TRBJ2-2; the D call of TRBD2 is as the table states it, not checked on the DNA. TRBV21-1 corresponds to a pseudogene. This CDR3 contains 16 residues. The CDR3 region is CASSKGSGGRTGELFF. CDR3 DNA sequence: TGTGCCAGCAGCAAAGGAAGCGGGGGGCGCACCGGGGAGCTGTTTTTT.

This clone has at least ten counts. The chain couples TRBV7-9 to TRBJ1-6, with 8 bases that match TRBD1. CDR1 and CDR2 (germline): SEHNR, FQNEAQ (reference sequence). Trimming at V came to 4 bases and at J to 6 bases, leaving 5 bases not matched to a gene. This CDR3 spans 15 amino acids. CDR3 sequence (DNA): TGTGCCAGCAGCTCAACAGGGGGTTCTAATTCACCCCTCCACTTT. Its translation: CASSSTGGSNSPLHF. The whole variable domain, filled in from reference TRBV7-9 and TRBJ1-6, reads DTGVSQNPRHKITKRGQNVTFRCDPISEHNRLYWYRQTLGQGPEFLTYFQNEAQLEKSRLLSDRFSAERPKGSFSTLEIQRTEQGDSAMYLCASSSTGGSNSPLHFGNGTRLTVT.

The chain links TRBV9 to TRBJ2-3; 12 bases agree with TRBD2. The trim removed 4 bases at V and 1 base at J, leaving 10 bases unmatched. Germline V lookup: CDR1 SGDLS, CDR2 YYNGEE. The CDR3 totals 18 residues. In nucleotides, the CDR3 is TGTGCCAGCAGCATGACTAGCGGGGGATCTCCTCGCACAGATACGCAGTATTTT. This sequence encodes CASSMTSGGSPRTDTQYF.

The V call is TRBV9, the J call TRBJ2-3, with D possibly being TRBD2 (5 bases). Trimming removed 5 bases at V and 1 base at J, with 14 bases between. In germline, CDR1 is SGDLS, CDR2 YYNGEE. CDR3 length equals 15 residues. This chain's CDR3 is CASSGLGSGTDTQYF. CDR3 in DNA: TGTGCCAGCAGTGGCTTAGGTAGCGGCACAGATACGCAGTATTTT.

This sequence joins TRBV11-1 and TRBJ2-7; 7 bases match TRBD1. CDR3 length: 15 residues. Losses at the gene ends were 1 base for V and 6 bases for J; bases not matched to a gene: 9. Germline CDR1 is SGHAT and CDR2 is FQDESV (reference sequence). In DNA, the CDR3 is TGTGCCAGCAGCTTAGACGAGGGGGCAGTGGGCGAGCAGTACTTC. This gives the protein CASSLDEGAVGEQYF.

This rearrangement joins TRBV5-1 to TRBJ2-2; D gene uncertain. The CDR3 extends over 15 amino acids. V lost 5 bases, J lost 0 bases, and 11 bases lay in between. Germline V gene lookup returns CDR1 SGHRS and CDR2 YFSETQ. Written as DNA, the CDR3 is TGCGCCAGCAGGGTCCAGGCGGCGAACACCGGGGAGCTGTTTTTT. Translating gives CASRVQAANTGELFF.

V usage is TRBV10-3 and J usage is TRBJ1-2, with 7 bases lining up with TRBD1. Germline-derived CDR1 and CDR2 are ENHRY and SYGVKD. Germline trimming cut 3 bases from V and 2 bases from J; bases unmatched to any gene: 0. The CDR3 is 13 amino acids. The CDR3 DNA is TGTGCCATCAGTGACAGGGGGAACTATGGCTACACCTTC. Translation: CAISDRGNYGYTF.

This clone was seen a few times. This sequence joins TRBV10-3 and TRBJ1-1; possibly TRBD1 for D (5 bases). The germline V and J ends were trimmed by 0 bases and 4 bases, with 12 bases remaining between them. In germline, CDR1 is ENHRY, CDR2 SYGVKD. The CDR3 consists of 15 residues. DNA of the CDR3: TGTGCCATCAGTGAGTCGCAGGGTTGGGGCACTGAAGCTTTCTTT. Translated: CAISESQGWGTEAFF.

The chain combines TRBV6-5 with TRBJ1-3, with D possibly TRBD1 on 5 matching bases. Per the germline V gene, CDR1 is MNHEY and CDR2 is SVGAGI. Trimming removed 6 bases at V and 4 bases at J, with 16 bases between. The CDR3 spans 15 residues. The CDR3 DNA sequence: TGTGCCAGCAGACTAGACAGTTTTTCCGGAAACACCATATATTTT. Translation gives CASRLDSFSGNTIYF.

The chain links TRBV12-5 to TRBJ2-7; 12 bases map to TRBD1. There are 15 residues in the CDR3. Germline assignment: CDR1 LGHNT and CDR2 FRNRAP. J was trimmed by 2 bases and V by 4 bases; bases with no gene match: 3. CDR3 residues: CASGSGTGGPYEQYF. DNA for the CDR3: TGTGCTAGTGGTTCAGGGACAGGGGGCCCCTACGAGCAGTACTTC. Drawing the rest from reference TRBV12-5 and TRBJ2-7, the complete variable domain is DARVTQTPRHKVTEMGQEVTMRCQPILGHNTVFWYRQTMMQGLELLAYFRNRAPLDDSGMPKDRFSAEMPDATLATLKIQPSEPRDSAVYFCASGSGTGGPYEQYFGPGTRLTVT.

The chain combines TRBV7-2 with TRBJ2-1; 9 nucleotides align to TRBD1. Losses at the gene ends were 1 base for V and 4 bases for J; bases not matched to a gene: 2. The CDR3 totals 15 residues. Germline CDR1 SGHTA, CDR2 FQGNSA. This CDR3 reads CASSLGGQGYNEQFF. CDR3 nucleotides: TGTGCCAGCAGCTTAGGGGGACAGGGATACAATGAGCAGTTCTTC.

Only a few counts were recorded for this clone. The chain joins TRBV5-6 to TRBJ2-1, with 12 bases that match TRBD1. V shed 6 bases and J 7 bases; nucleotides not matched to a gene: 11. Looked up from germline, CDR1 is SGHDT and CDR2 is YYEEEE. This CDR3 is built from 16 residues. CDR3: CASTPGGTGGRNEQFF. CDR3 nucleotide sequence: TGTGCCAGCACCCCCGGCGGGACAGGGGGCAGGAATGAGCAGTTCTTC.

The V call is TRBV18, the J call TRBJ2-5; D not certain. V gave up 3 bases and J gave up 5 bases, with 10 bases separating them. The CDR3 runs to 13 residues. CDR1 and CDR2 (germline): KGHSH, LQKENI. The CDR3 nucleotides read TGTGCCAGCTCACCCATGTTGACGGAGACCCAGTACTTC. As protein: CASSPMLTETQYF. Drawing the rest from reference TRBV18 and TRBJ2-5, the complete variable domain is NAGVMQNPRHLVRRRGQEARLRCSPMKGHSHVYWYRQLPEEGLKFMVYLQKENIIDESGMPKERFSAEFPKEGPSILRIQQVVRGDSAAYFCASSPMLTETQYFGPGTRLLVL.

The chain combines TRBV10-3 with TRBJ2-1; D possibly uses TRBD1 or TRBD2 (6 bases each). The CDR3 covers 13 residues. Trimming took 4 bases from V and 8 from J, leaving 12 bases between them. In germline, CDR1 is ENHRY, CDR2 SYGVKD. CDR3 DNA: TGTGCCATCAGTGCGAGGGGGGAGGATGAGCAGTTCTTC. Protein product: CAISARGEDEQFF.

This rearrangement joins TRBV4-3 to TRBJ2-1; 9 bases match TRBD2. This CDR3 region has 17 residues. V was pared by 0 bases and J by 8 bases, with 11 bases of the junction left unmatched. CDR1 and CDR2 (germline): LGHNA, YSLEER. In DNA form, the CDR3 reads TGCGCCAGCAGCCAAGAAGCAGCGGGGGGTCGTTCAGATGAGCAGTTCTTC. Translated: CASSQEAAGGRSDEQFF.

This sequence joins TRBV5-8 and TRBJ1-5, with TRBD1 matching 8 bases. The CDR3 has 16 residues. V lost 4 bases to trimming and J lost 4 bases; unmatched junction nucleotides: 10. Germline values: CDR1 SGHTS, CDR2 YDEGEE. The CDR3 spells CASSHGQGRPNQPQHF. Written as DNA, the CDR3 is TGTGCCAGCAGCCACGGACAGGGAAGGCCTAATCAGCCCCAGCATTTT.